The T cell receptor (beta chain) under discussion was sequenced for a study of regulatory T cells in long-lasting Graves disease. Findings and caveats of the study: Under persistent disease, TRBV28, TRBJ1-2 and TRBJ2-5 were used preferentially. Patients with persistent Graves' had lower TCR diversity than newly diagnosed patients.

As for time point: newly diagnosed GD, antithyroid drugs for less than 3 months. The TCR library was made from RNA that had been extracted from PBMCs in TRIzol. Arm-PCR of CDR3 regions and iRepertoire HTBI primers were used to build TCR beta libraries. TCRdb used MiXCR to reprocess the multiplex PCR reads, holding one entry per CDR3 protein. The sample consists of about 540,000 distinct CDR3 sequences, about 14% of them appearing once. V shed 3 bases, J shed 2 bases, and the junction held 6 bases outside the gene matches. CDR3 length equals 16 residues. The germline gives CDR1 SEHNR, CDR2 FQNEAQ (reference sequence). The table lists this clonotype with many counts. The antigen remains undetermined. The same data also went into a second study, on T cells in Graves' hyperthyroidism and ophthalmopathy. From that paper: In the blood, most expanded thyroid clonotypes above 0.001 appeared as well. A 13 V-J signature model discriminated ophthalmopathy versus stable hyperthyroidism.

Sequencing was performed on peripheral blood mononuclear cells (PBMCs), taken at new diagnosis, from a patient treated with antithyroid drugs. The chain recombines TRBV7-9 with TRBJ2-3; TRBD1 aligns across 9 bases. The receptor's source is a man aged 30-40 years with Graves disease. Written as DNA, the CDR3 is TGTGCCAGCAGCTTCGCCCGGGACAGGGCCACAGATACGCAGTATTTT. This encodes CASSFARDRATDTQYF.